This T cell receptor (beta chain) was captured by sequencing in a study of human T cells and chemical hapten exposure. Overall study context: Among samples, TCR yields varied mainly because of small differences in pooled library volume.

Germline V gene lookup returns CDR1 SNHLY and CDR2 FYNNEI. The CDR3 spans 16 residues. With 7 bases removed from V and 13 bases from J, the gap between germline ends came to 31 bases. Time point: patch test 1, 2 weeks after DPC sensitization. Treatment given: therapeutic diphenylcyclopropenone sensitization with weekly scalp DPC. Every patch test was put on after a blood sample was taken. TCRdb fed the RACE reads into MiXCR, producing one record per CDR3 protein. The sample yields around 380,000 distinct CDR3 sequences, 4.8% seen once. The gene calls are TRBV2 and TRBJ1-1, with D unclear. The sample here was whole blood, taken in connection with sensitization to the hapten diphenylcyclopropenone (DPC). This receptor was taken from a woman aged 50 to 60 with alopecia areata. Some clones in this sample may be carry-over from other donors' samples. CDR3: CASKKMISSEWREYFF. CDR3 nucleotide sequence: TGTGCCAGCAAAAAAATGATCAGCAGTGAGTGGAGGGAGTATTTCTTT.